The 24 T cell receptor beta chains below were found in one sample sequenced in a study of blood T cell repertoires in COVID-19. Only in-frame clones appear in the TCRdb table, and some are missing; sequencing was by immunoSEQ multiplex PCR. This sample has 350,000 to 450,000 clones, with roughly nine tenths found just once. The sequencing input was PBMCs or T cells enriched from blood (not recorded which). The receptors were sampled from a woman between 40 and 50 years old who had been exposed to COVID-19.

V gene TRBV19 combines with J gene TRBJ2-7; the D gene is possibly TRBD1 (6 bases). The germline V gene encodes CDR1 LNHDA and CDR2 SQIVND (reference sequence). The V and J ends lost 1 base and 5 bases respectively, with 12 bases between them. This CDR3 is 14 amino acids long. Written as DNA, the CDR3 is TGTGCCAGTAGTATAGGGTCAGGGGCCAACGAGCAGTACTTC. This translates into CASSIGSGANEQYF.

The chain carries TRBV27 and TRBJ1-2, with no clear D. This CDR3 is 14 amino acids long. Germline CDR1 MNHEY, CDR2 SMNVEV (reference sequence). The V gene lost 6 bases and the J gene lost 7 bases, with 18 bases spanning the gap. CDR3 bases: TGTGCCAGCAGACCGGCGGGGAGGGCCGGTGGCTACACCTTC. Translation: CASRPAGRAGGYTF.

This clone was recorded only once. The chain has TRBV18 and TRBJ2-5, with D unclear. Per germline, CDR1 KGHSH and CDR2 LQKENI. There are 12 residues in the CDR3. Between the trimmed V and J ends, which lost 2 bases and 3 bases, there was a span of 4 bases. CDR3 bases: TGTGCCAGCTCACCATCAGAAGAGACCCAGTACTTC. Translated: CASSPSEETQYF.

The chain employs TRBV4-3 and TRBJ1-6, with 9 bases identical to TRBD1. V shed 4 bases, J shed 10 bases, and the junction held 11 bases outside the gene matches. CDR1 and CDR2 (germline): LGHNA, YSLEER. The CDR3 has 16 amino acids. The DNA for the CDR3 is TGCGCCAGCAGCCGCACTCAGGGACAGGGTTTATCACCCCTCCACTTT. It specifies CASSRTQGQGLSPLHF.

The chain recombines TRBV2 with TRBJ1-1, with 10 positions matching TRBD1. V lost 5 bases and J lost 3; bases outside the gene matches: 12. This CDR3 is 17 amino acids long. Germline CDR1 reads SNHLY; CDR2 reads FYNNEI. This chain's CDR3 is CASSKRGTGDRDTEAFF. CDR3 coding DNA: TGTGCCAGCAGTAAAAGAGGGACAGGGGATAGGGACACTGAAGCTTTCTTT.

The CDR3 protein is CASSDPGQGALDTQYF. CDR3 DNA: TGTGCCAGCAGTGACCCGGGACAGGGGGCGTTAGATACGCAGTATTTT. The chain is built from TRBV2 and TRBJ2-3; TRBD1 matches at 12 bases. In germline, CDR1 is SNHLY, CDR2 FYNNEI. CDR3 length: 16 residues. J gave up 5 bases and V 3 bases, and 6 bases lay outside the gene matches.

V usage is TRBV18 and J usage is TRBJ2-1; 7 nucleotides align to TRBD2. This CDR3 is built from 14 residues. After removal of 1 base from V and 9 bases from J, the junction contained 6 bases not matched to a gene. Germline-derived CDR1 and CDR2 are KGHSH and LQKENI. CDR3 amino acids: CASSPLGREAEQFF. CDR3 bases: TGTGCCAGCTCACCACTGGGGAGGGAGGCTGAGCAGTTCTTC.

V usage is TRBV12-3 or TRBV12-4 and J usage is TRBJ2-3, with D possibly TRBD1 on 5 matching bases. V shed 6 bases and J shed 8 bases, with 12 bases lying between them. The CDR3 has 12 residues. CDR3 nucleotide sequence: TGTGCCAGCAGCTACAGGAGAGGTACGCAGTATTTT. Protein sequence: CASSYRRGTQYF.

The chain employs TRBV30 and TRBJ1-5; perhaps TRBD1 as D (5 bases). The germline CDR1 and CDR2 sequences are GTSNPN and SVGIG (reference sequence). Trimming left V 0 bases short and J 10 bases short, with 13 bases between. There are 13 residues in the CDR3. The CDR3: CAWSVLGRGPQHF. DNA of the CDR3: TGTGCCTGGAGTGTATTAGGTAGGGGACCCCAGCATTTT.

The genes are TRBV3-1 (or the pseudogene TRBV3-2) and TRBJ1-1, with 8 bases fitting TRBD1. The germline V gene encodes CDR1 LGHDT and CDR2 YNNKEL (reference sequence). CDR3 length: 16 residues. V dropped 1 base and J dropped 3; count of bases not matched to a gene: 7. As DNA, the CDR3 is TGTGCCAGCAGCCAAGGACAGGGGTTGTCCTACACTGAAGCTTTCTTT. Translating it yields CASSQGQGLSYTEAFF.

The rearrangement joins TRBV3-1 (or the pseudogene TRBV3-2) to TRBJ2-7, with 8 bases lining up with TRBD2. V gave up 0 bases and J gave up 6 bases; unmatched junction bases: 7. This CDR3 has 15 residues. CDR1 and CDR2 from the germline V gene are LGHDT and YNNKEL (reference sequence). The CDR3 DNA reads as TGTGCCAGCAGCCAAGAGAGACTAGCGAGTGGCGAGCAGTACTTC. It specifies CASSQERLASGEQYF.

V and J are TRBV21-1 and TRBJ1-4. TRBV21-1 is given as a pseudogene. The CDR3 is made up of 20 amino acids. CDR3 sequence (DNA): TGTGCCAGCAGCAAATGGCCACGACAGGTTGAAGGGGGGGAAAATGAAAAACTGTTTTTT. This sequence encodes CASSKWPRQVEGGENEKLFF.

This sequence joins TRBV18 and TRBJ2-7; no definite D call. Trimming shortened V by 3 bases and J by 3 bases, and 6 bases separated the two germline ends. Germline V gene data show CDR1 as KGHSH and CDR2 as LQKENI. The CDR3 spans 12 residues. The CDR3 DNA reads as TGTGCCAGCTCACCCAACGGCTACGAGCAGTACTTC. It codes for CASSPNGYEQYF.

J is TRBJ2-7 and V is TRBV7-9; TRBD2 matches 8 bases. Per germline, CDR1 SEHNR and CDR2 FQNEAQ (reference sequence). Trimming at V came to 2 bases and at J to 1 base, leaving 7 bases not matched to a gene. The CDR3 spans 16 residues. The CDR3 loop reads CASSLTAGGFSYEQYF. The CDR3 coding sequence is TGTGCCAGCAGCTTAACGGCGGGGGGCTTTTCCTACGAGCAGTACTTC.

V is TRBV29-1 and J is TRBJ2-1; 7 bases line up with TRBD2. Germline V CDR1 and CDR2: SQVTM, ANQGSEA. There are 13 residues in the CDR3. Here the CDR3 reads CTPVVGGYNEQFF. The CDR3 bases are TGCACCCCCGTGGTCGGGGGGTACAATGAGCAGTTCTTC.

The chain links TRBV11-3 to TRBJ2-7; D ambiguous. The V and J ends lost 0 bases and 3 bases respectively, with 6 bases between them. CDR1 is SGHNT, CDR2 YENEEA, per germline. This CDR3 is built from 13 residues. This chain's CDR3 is CASSLERHYEQYF. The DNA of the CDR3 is TGTGCCAGCAGCTTAGAGAGGCACTACGAGCAGTACTTC.

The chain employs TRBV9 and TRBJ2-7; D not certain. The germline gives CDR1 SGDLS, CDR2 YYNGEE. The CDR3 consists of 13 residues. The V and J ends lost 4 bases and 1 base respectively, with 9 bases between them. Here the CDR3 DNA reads TGTGCCAGCAGCACCGGAGTGTCCTACGAGCAGTACTTC. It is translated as CASSTGVSYEQYF. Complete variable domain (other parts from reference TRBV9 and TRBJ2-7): DSGVTQTPKHLITATGQRVTLRCSPRSGDLSVYWYQQSLDQGLQFLIQYYNGEERAKGNILERFSAQQFPDLHSELNLSSLELGDSALYFCASSTGVSYEQYFGPGTRLTVT.

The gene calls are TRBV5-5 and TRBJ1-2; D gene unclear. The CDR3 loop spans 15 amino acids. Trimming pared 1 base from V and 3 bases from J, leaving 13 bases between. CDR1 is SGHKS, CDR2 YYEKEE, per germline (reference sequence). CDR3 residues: CASSLSVLPDYGYTF. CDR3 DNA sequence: TGTGCCAGCAGCTTGTCGGTGCTACCTGACTATGGCTACACCTTC.

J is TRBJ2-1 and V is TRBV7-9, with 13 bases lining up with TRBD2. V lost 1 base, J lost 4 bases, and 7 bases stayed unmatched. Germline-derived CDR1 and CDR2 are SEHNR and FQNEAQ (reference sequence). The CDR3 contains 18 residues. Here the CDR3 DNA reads TGTGCCAGCAGCTTAGGGACTAGCGGGAGTTCCTTTTACAATGAGCAGTTCTTC. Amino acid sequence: CASSLGTSGSSFYNEQFF.

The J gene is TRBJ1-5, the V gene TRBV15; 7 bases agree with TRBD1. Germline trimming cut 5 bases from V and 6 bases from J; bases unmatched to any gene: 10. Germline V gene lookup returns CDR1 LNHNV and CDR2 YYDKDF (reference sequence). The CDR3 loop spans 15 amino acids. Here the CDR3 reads CATSSWGQGGQPQHF. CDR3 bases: TGTGCCACCAGCTCCTGGGGCCAGGGGGGTCAGCCCCAGCATTTT.

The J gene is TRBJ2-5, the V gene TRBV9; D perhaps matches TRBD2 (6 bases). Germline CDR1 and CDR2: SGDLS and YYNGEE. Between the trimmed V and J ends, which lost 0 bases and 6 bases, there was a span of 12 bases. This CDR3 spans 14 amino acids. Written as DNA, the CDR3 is TGTGCCAGCAGCGTAGATGAAGGGAGGAAGACCCAGTACTTC. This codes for CASSVDEGRKTQYF.

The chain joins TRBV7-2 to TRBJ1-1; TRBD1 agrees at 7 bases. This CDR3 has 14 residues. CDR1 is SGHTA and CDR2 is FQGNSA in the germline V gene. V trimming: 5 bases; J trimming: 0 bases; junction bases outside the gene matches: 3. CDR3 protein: CASSVTGLNTEAFF. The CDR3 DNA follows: TGTGCCAGCAGCGTGACAGGGTTGAACACTGAAGCTTTCTTT. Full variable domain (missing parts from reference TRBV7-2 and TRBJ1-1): GAGVSQSPSNKVTEKGKDVELRCDPISGHTALYWYRQSLGQGLEFLIYFQGNSAPDKSGLPSDRFSAERTGGSVSTLTIQRTQQEDSAVYLCASSVTGLNTEAFFGQGTRLTVV.

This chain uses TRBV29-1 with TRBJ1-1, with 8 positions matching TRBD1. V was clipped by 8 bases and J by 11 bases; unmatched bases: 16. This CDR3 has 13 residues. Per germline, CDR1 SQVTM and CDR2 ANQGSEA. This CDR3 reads CSYRPTGVVRAFF. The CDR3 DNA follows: TGCAGCTATCGACCGACAGGGGTGGTTCGGGCTTTCTTT.

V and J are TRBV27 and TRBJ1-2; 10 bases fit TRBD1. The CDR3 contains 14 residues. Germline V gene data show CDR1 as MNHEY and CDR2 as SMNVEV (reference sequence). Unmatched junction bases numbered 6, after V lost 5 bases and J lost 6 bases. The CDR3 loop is CASSSLGTGDGYTF. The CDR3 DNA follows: TGTGCCAGCAGTAGCCTCGGGACAGGGGATGGCTACACCTTC.